This T cell receptor beta chain was identified during a study of cytomegalovirus exposure and HLA in healthy donors. PCR amplification relied on 60 Vbeta primers (plus 13 Jbeta primers). The method was immunoSEQ multiplex PCR; TCRdb's version includes in-frame clones alone and lacks a portion of them. The sample shows 100,000 to 150,000 clones, 74% of them seen only once. V dropped 5 bases and J dropped 6; count of bases not matched to a gene: 8. This CDR3 has 16 residues. The germline V gene encodes CDR1 SGHAT and CDR2 FQNNGV. The sample comprised PBMCs. This chain joins TRBV11-2 and TRBJ2-3; 13 nucleotides match TRBD2. The clonotype originates from a woman between 45 and 65 years old in good health and CMV-seropositive. The CDR3 spells CASSPRLAGGRDTQYF. CDR3 DNA: TGTGCCAGCAGCCCCCGACTAGCGGGGGGCCGTGATACGCAGTATTTT.